This record covers a single TCR beta chain. Its specificity is unknown. These data come from a study of PD-1 blockade in classical Hodgkin lymphoma. Across the study: Intravenous delivery of nivolumab at 3 mg/kg to patients occurred every 2 weeks. Study-wide results and limits: The authors excluded patients who started nivolumab under 1 year after ASCT.

The V gene lost 6 bases and the J gene lost 8 bases, with 23 bases spanning the gap. The CDR3 extends over 15 amino acids. The germline V gene encodes CDR1 LNHDA and CDR2 SQIVND (reference sequence). Each patient relapsed following autologous stem cell transplantation, and prior brentuximab vedotin exposure differed. The method was immunoSEQ multiplex PCR; TCRdb's version includes in-frame clones alone and lacks a portion of them. The data show under 20,000 clones, roughly 80% seen once. Sequenced here: peripheral blood mononuclear cells (PBMCs), sampled before the second cycle of nivolumab. The origin of this receptor is a human donor with classical Hodgkin lymphoma. V gene TRBV19 combines with J gene TRBJ2-7; D unresolved. In DNA form, the CDR3 reads TGTGCCAGTAGCGGAGAAACAATCCTTGCTACGAAGCAGTACTTC. This encodes CASSGETILATKQYF. The variable domain in full, completed from reference TRBV19 and TRBJ2-7, reads DGGITQSPKYLFRKEGQNVTLSCEQNLNHDAMYWYRQDPGQGLRLIYYSQIVNDFQKGDIAEGYSVSREKKESFPLTVTSAQKNPTAFYLCASSGETILATKQYFGPGTRLTVT.